This T cell receptor beta chain is from a study of CD8 T cells in Susac syndrome (dated by TCRdb to about 2019). As for the study more broadly: Of the Susac syndrome patients who were sequenced, more than five had clinically active disease and roughly 8 were in clinical remission. At the time of blood withdrawal, Susac syndrome patients were either therapy-naive, taking corticosteroids (with some also receiving IVIg), or on IVIg alone. Whether CD8+ T cell activation and differentiation in Susac syndrome was antigen driven was tested using repertoire sequencing. The study compared CD8+ T cell repertoire clonality among about a dozen healthy donors, roughly 14 Susac syndrome patients and about 16 multiple sclerosis patients.

Results the study describes overall, beyond this receptor: The number of individuals in the TCR sequencing and HLA analysis was recognized as being relatively small. CD8+ repertoires in Susac syndrome showed clonal expansion, which was highest in CD8+ TEMRA cells and was greater in clinically active patients than in remitting patients. Over 15 Susac-specific public clones were identified in the total CD8+ repertoire, and four to six Susac-specific public clones were identified in the CD8+ TEMRA repertoire.

High-throughput TCR beta sequencing profiled peripheral blood CD8+ and CD4+ T cells from healthy donors, Susac syndrome patients and multiple sclerosis patients. The Susac syndrome patients fulfilled recently defined diagnostic criteria for either definite or probable disease. Bulk CD8+ and CD4+ T cells were purified by magnetic negative isolation, while CD8+ TEMRA cells were enriched using FACS. Blood was drawn into EDTA tubes, processed within 24 hours, and PBMCs were isolated by density gradient centrifugation. PBMCs intended for TCR sequencing were cryopreserved in liquid nitrogen and were subsequently thawed in a 37 degrees C water bath. A purity of at least 90% was achieved for sorted or isolated CD4+, CD8+ and CD8+ TEMRA cells. RNA was extracted using the RNeasy kit, and about 0.5 to 1 ug of the RNA was reverse transcribed with random hexamers. TCR beta CDR3 regions were amplified with the immunoSEQ multiplex PCR assay covering 54 Vbeta and 13 Jbeta segments. Bias from PCR amplification was corrected by using a synthetic template baseline for primer optimization and for computational correction. Per the source publication's procedure: Reads were annotated to V, D and J genes per IMGT and analyzed with immunoSEQ Analyzer, keeping only productive sequences. To calculate clonality, Shannon entropy was normalized by log2 of the number of productive unique sequences and then subtracted from one. Public and private clones were assessed among the 100 most prevalent clones of each patient and control. Susac-specific clones were defined as absent from healthy and MS cohorts, around 980 published viral clones and other ImmuneACCESS disease sequences. Using fastp at Q25 and MiXCR, TCRdb reprocessed the public reads and kept productive beta chains. CDR3 protein duplicates are merged, each entry listing the most common genes and DNA. The V and J calls come from TCRdb's annotation, not from the publication. In this sample the table shows 100,000 or so distinct CDR3 sequences, approximately 95% of which occur a single time. 0.3% to 0.35% of the sample is in the top ten clones.

From cysteine to phenylalanine, the CDR3 is 13 amino acids long. Only the CDR3 DNA stays, 39 bases, in frame from base 1. Relative to germline, V is 5 bases shorter and J is 8 bases shorter, with 15 bases between their ends. CDR1 and CDR2 were assigned from the germline V gene (reference sequence) as SEHNR and FQNEAQ. As for this clonotype: The specificity of this receptor is unknown. Base qualities are not provided; no much larger clone lies one nucleotide away.

This TCR came from a human donor with Susac syndrome. The rearranged segments are TRBV7-9 and TRBJ1-2; the best D guess is TRBD1, with 5 bases matching. The source material was CD8+ T cells from PBMCs. The sequenced DNA: TGTGCCAGCAGCCCCCAGACAGTGGAGGGCTACACCTTC. It translates to CASSPQTVEGYTF.